The 29 T cell receptor beta chains presented below share a single source sample, sequenced in a study of breast tumors, draining lymph nodes, adjacent tissues. TCRdb called the multiplex PCR reads again in MiXCR, with one record for every CDR3 protein. The sample gives 20,000 to 25,000 distinct CDR3 sequences, about 25% of which show up once; approximately 15% is in the top ten. Sample: breast tumor tissue. These receptor sequences come from a female donor with breast cancer. Some clones in this sample may be carry-over from other donors' samples.

This clonotype was detected a few times. The V gene is TRBV3-1, the J gene TRBJ2-2; 7 nucleotides match TRBD2. The V gene's germline CDR1 is LGHDT and CDR2 YNNKEL (reference sequence). The V gene end was trimmed by 0 bases and the J gene end by 0 bases; junction bases not matched to a gene: 13. The CDR3 loop spans 20 amino acids. The CDR3, as DNA: TGTGCCAGCAGCCAAGATGCGACTTTAGGGAGGGGACCGAACACCGGGGAGCTGTTTTTT. It is translated as CASSQDATLGRGPNTGELFF.

At least ten counts were recorded for this clonotype. V and J are TRBV19 and TRBJ1-5; no clear D gene. The germline gives CDR1 LNHDA, CDR2 SQIVND (reference sequence). Trimming pared 1 base from V and 0 bases from J, leaving 7 bases between. CDR3 length: 15 amino acids. The CDR3 bases are TGTGCCAGTAGTATAGTGCACCATAGCAATCAGCCCCAGCATTTT. Translating gives CASSIVHHSNQPQHF.

This clonotype has ten or more counts. The chain combines TRBV7-9 with TRBJ2-2; TRBD1 might be the D (6 bases). The CDR3 is 15 amino acids. V gave up 5 bases and J gave up 0 bases, with 10 bases separating them. CDR1 SEHNR and CDR2 FQNEAQ come from the germline V gene (reference sequence). This CDR3 is CASSPTGPNTGELFF. CDR3 nucleotide sequence: TGTGCCAGCAGCCCGACAGGTCCGAACACCGGGGAGCTGTTTTTT.

This clonotype was observed many times. The chain recombines TRBV7-8 with TRBJ2-5, with unresolved D. The CDR3 runs 14 residues. Per the germline V gene, CDR1 is SGHVS and CDR2 is FQNEAQ. Trimming pared 4 bases from V and 3 bases from J, leaving 12 bases between. CDR3 nucleotide sequence: TGTGCCAGCAGCTCCCCAAGAAGAGAAGAGACCCAGTACTTC. Translating gives CASSSPRREETQYF.

This clonotype is medium-sized (0.01 to 0.1%) within its sample. The gene calls are TRBV6-6 and TRBJ2-7, with D unclear. Trimming pared 2 bases from V and 3 bases from J, leaving 17 bases between. Germline lookup yields CDR1 MNHNY and CDR2 SVGAGI (reference sequence). The CDR3 is 16 residues long. CDR3 sequence: CASSYMRTRRNYEQYF. In DNA, the CDR3 is TGTGCCAGCAGTTACATGCGCACACGGCGGAACTACGAGCAGTACTTC.

This clonotype was detected ten times or more. V gene TRBV2 combines with J gene TRBJ2-5; 8 positions agree with TRBD1. The CDR3 sequence is 14 residues long. V was clipped by 7 bases and J by 5 bases; unmatched bases: 9. The germline CDR1 and CDR2 sequences are SNHLY and FYNNEI. CDR3 sequence (DNA): TGTGCCAGCACTACCAGGACAGGGCCCGAGACCCAGTACTTC. The encoded protein is CASTTRTGPETQYF.

In this sample, this clonotype turned up a few times. This may be a read error: a much more frequent sequence differs by one nucleotide. DNA for the CDR3: TGTGCCGCCAGCAGGACAGCTGTATACAATGAGCAGTTCTTC. Its translation: CAASRTAVYNEQFF. The J gene is TRBJ2-1, the V gene TRBV15; TRBD1 might be the D (6 bases). Germline V gives CDR1 LNHNV, CDR2 YYDKDF (reference sequence). There are 14 residues in the CDR3.

There are many counts of this clonotype. This chain joins TRBV29-1 and TRBJ2-7; 7 nucleotides align to TRBD2. The germline CDR1 and CDR2 sequences are SQVTM and ANQGSEA. The CDR3 length is 13 residues. Unmatched junction bases numbered 7, after V lost 6 bases and J lost 2 bases. As DNA, the CDR3 is TGCAGCGTGATAGCGGGCAACACCTACGAGCAGTACTTC. This encodes CSVIAGNTYEQYF.

Many counts were recorded for this clonotype. The DNA for the CDR3 is TGTGCCTGGAAACCCTCGGGACAGGGGTATGGCTACACCTTC. It encodes CAWKPSGQGYGYTF. V is TRBV30 and J is TRBJ1-2, with TRBD1 matching over 10 bases. In germline, CDR1 is GTSNPN, CDR2 SVGIG (reference sequence). With V trimmed by 4 bases and J by 5 bases, 7 bases remained unmatched. The CDR3 is 14 amino acids.

This clonotype was counted many times. The chain joins TRBV7-2 to TRBJ1-5, with 7 bases identical to TRBD1. Trimming at V came to 5 bases and at J to 2 bases, leaving 3 bases not matched to a gene. Germline CDR1 reads SGHTA; CDR2 reads FQGNSA. This CDR3 comprises 14 residues. The CDR3 nucleotides read TGTGCCAGCAGCACCAGGGGGGGCAATCAGCCCCAGCATTTT. As protein: CASSTRGGNQPQHF.

V and J are TRBV9 and TRBJ2-7; TRBD2 matches at 9 bases. The CDR3 is 15 amino acids. With 3 bases clipped from V and 3 bases from J, the junction kept 7 bases outside the gene matches. The germline gives CDR1 SGDLS, CDR2 YYNGEE. In nucleotides, the CDR3 is TGTGCCAGCAGCGACGGTAGCGGGAGATTCTACGAGCAGTACTTC. It translates to CASSDGSGRFYEQYF.

This clonotype was picked up many times. The chain joins TRBV7-3 to TRBJ2-5, with D perhaps matching TRBD1 or TRBD2 (5 bases each). V lost 1 base and J lost 5, with 14 bases in between. Looked up from germline, CDR1 is SGHTA and CDR2 is FQGTGA. The CDR3 contains 15 residues. The CDR3 here is CASSLRGTEGETQYF. The CDR3 DNA reads as TGTGCCAGCAGCTTAAGGGGGACCGAAGGGGAGACCCAGTACTTC.

There are many counts of this clonotype. The chain combines TRBV27 with TRBJ1-2; D is unclear. Germline V gene lookup returns CDR1 MNHEY and CDR2 SMNVEV (reference sequence). V was trimmed by 7 bases and J by 7 bases, leaving 16 bases between them. The CDR3 is 13 residues long. The CDR3 DNA follows: TGTGCCAGCAAGGTTCTCTCCGGGTTTGGCTACACCTTC. This gives the protein CASKVLSGFGYTF.

The table lists this clonotype with many counts. This sequence joins TRBV7-7 and TRBJ2-5, with a tentative D call TRBD1 (6 bases). There are 13 residues in the CDR3. The V gene's germline CDR1 is SSHAT and CDR2 FNYEAQ (reference sequence). The CDR3 DNA sequence: TGTGCTAGCTCCCGGACAGAGGAAGAGACCCAGTACTTC. Protein sequence: CASSRTEEETQYF.

This clonotype was counted ten times or more. The chain combines TRBV5-4 with TRBJ1-5; D remains unclear. The CDR3 is 14 residues long. V was pared by 0 bases and J by 3 bases, with 7 bases between. Germline V gene data show CDR1 as SGHNT and CDR2 as YYREEE (reference sequence). The CDR3 coding sequence is TGTGCCAGCAGCTTGGGGGGAAACAATCAGCCCCAGCATTTT. It is translated as CASSLGGNNQPQHF.

In the case of this clonotype: Likely a read error: the CDR3 ends without its conserved phenylalanine or tryptophan. The chain is built from TRBV7-8 and TRBJ2-3; D gene ambiguous. This CDR3 comprises 12 residues. Germline CDR1 is SGHVS and CDR2 is FQNEAQ. With 9 bases removed from V and 6 bases from J, the gap between germline ends came to 13 bases. The CDR3 here is CASSSTWDTQYS. The CDR3 nucleotides are TGTGCCAGTAGTTCAACCTGGGATACGCAGTATTCT.

The V call is TRBV7-9, the J call TRBJ2-4; D possibly corresponds to TRBD1 (6 bases). The germline gives CDR1 SEHNR, CDR2 FQNEAQ (reference sequence). Trimming stripped 4 bases from V and 3 bases from J, with 13 bases between. The CDR3 sequence is 15 residues long. The CDR3 region has the DNA TGTGCCAGCAGCTCCGGCTCAGGGGACAAAAACATTCAGTACTTC. Translating gives CASSSGSGDKNIQYF.

This clonotype was observed many times. The chain uses TRBV12-3 or TRBV12-4 and TRBJ1-3; no reliable D call. Trimming removed 3 bases from V and 0 bases from J, with 9 bases in between. The CDR3 consists of 15 residues. In nucleotides, the CDR3 is TGTGCCAGCAGTTTGGTAGCAGGCTCTGGAAACACCATATATTTT. Translation gives CASSLVAGSGNTIYF.

This clonotype was seen repeatedly, ten times or more. The chain employs TRBV16 and TRBJ2-3; D gene ambiguous. V was shortened by 2 bases and J by 6 bases, with 18 bases between the two germline ends. CDR3 length equals 16 residues. Germline V gene data show CDR1 as KGHSY and CDR2 as FQNENV. The DNA of the CDR3 is TGTGCCAGCAGCCAACCCATTCAGGATCTGGCGGATACGCAGTATTTT. Its protein is CASSQPIQDLADTQYF. The entire variable domain, with the rest obtained from reference TRBV16 and TRBJ2-3, is as follows: GEEVAQTPKHLVRGEGQKAKLYCAPIKGHSYVFWYQQVLKNEFKFLISFQNENVFDETGMPKERFSAKCLPNSPCSLEIQATKLEDSAVYFCASSQPIQDLADTQYFGPGTRLTVL.

The V gene is TRBV18, the J gene TRBJ2-1; D is possibly TRBD1 or TRBD2 (5 bases each). Germline values: CDR1 KGHSH, CDR2 LQKENI. The CDR3 runs 14 residues. Trimming left V 3 bases short and J 5 bases short, with 11 bases between. CDR3: CASSPRDVHNEQFF. DNA of the CDR3: TGTGCCAGCTCACCTCGGGACGTCCACAATGAGCAGTTCTTC.

The V gene is TRBV12-3 or TRBV12-4, the J gene TRBJ2-1, with TRBD2 matching over 11 bases. CDR3 length: 14 amino acids. With 7 bases clipped from V and 6 bases from J, the junction kept 5 bases outside the gene matches. The CDR3 nucleotides are TGTGCCAGCAACCTACTAGCGGGGGCCAATGAGCAGTTCTTC. Protein: CASNLLAGANEQFF.

This chain connects TRBV5-1 to TRBJ1-1; no firm D call. The germline V gene encodes CDR1 SGHRS and CDR2 YFSETQ. This CDR3 contains 14 residues. The V end lost 4 bases, the J end lost 1 base, and 11 bases lay between the germline ends. This CDR3 is CASSLGSGNTEAFF. The CDR3 region has the DNA TGCGCCAGCAGCCTAGGATCGGGGAACACTGAAGCTTTCTTT. The full variable domain, in which reference TRBV5-1 and TRBJ1-1 provide the parts outside the CDR3, is KAGVTQTPRYLIKTRGQQVTLSCSPISGHRSVSWYQQTPGQGLQFLFEYFSETQRNKGNFPGRFSGRQFSNSRSEMNVSTLELGDSALYLCASSLGSGNTEAFFGQGTRLTVV.

This clonotype was observed a handful of times. This chain joins TRBV28 and TRBJ2-3; D is unresolved. The germline CDR1 and CDR2 sequences are MDHEN and SYDVKM. The CDR3 extends over 16 amino acids. Trimming left V 8 bases short and J 3 bases short, with 21 bases between. The CDR3 spells CASCPLSQWKTDTQYF. For the CDR3, the DNA is TGTGCCAGCTGCCCCTTATCCCAGTGGAAGACAGATACGCAGTATTTT.

The V call is TRBV28, the J call TRBJ1-5, with D perhaps matching TRBD1 (6 bases). Germline CDR1 and CDR2: MDHEN and SYDVKM. Trimming pared 5 bases from V and 7 bases from J, leaving 18 bases between. The CDR3 spans 15 residues. As DNA, the CDR3 is TGTGCCAGCAGTCTTACCCAGGGGAGGGACCAGCCCCAGCATTTT. This sequence encodes CASSLTQGRDQPQHF.

Note on this clonotype: With a much larger clone just one base away, this may be a read error. The chain recombines TRBV10-1 with TRBJ2-1; unclear D gene. The CDR3 has 14 residues. CDR1 WNHNN and CDR2 SYGVQD come from the germline V gene (reference sequence). Trimming removed 4 bases at V and 4 bases at J, with 11 bases between. In DNA, the CDR3 is TGCGCCAGCAGTGGAGGCGGATTTTACAATGAGCAGTTCTTC. It yields the protein CASSGGGFYNEQFF.

In this sample, this clonotype turned up many times. The J gene is TRBJ1-6, the V gene TRBV28; D gene uncertain. CDR1 and CDR2 (germline): MDHEN, SYDVKM. The CDR3 totals 16 residues. V gave up 3 bases and J gave up 7 bases, with 16 bases separating them. This chain's CDR3 is CASSLTLKGSNSPLHF. The CDR3 DNA is TGTGCCAGCAGTTTGACCCTAAAGGGATCGAATTCACCCCTCCACTTT.

Many counts were recorded for this clonotype. This rearrangement joins TRBV6-4 to TRBJ2-1, with 7 bases that match TRBD2. The CDR3 covers 15 residues. The V gene end was trimmed by 3 bases and the J gene end by 0 bases; junction bases not matched to a gene: 2. Germline-derived CDR1 and CDR2 are MRHNA and SNTAGT. The CDR3, as DNA: TGTGCCAGCAGTGAGGGCGGGGGCTCCTACAATGAGCAGTTCTTC. Amino acid sequence: CASSEGGGSYNEQFF.

By sample share, this clonotype is medium-sized (0.01 to 0.1%). The chain employs TRBV9 and TRBJ2-3, with D maybe TRBD1 (6 bases). Germline V lookup: CDR1 SGDLS, CDR2 YYNGEE. The V end lost 3 bases, the J end lost 4 bases, and 9 bases lay between the germline ends. This CDR3 comprises 13 residues. The CDR3, as DNA: TGTGCCAGCAGCGCGGACAGCCCAGATACGCAGTATTTT. Translating gives CASSADSPDTQYF.

This clonotype was seen many times. The rearrangement links TRBV7-9 to TRBJ1-4, with unresolved D. CDR1 is SEHNR and CDR2 is FQNEAQ in the germline V gene (reference sequence). V dropped 5 bases and J dropped 7 bases, with 11 bases sitting between them. CDR3 length: 13 amino acids. The CDR3 DNA sequence: TGTGCCAGCAGCCTAGAGGGTGGTGAAAAACTGTTTTTT. This translates into CASSLEGGEKLFF.